These 13 T cell receptor beta chains were sequenced from one sample in a study of cytomegalovirus exposure and HLA in healthy donors. The protocol was immunoSEQ multiplex PCR, while the TCRdb copy is restricted to in-frame clones and leaves out a portion. The top ten clones hold around 0.84% of a sample with fewer than 400,000 clones, 80% to 90% of them seen once. Sequenced: PBMCs. The receptors come from a woman under 30 in good health and CMV-seronegative.

This clone was found many times. The chain uses TRBV5-4 and TRBJ1-2, with D hard to call. The CDR3 is 13 residues long. Germline CDR1 SGHNT, CDR2 YYREEE (reference sequence). V was cut by 5 bases and J by 4 bases, with 12 bases left in between. CDR3 sequence (DNA): TGTGCCAGCAGTTCGGACGGACTCTATGGCTACACCTTC. Its translation: CASSSDGLYGYTF.

V gene TRBV9 combines with J gene TRBJ2-7, with a weak D call TRBD2 (5 bases). Germline assignment: CDR1 SGDLS and CDR2 YYNGEE. The V end lost 0 bases, the J end lost 3 bases, and 10 bases lay between the germline ends. The CDR3 contains 14 residues. The CDR3 spells CASSVAGGFYEQYF. The CDR3 DNA reads as TGTGCCAGCAGCGTAGCTGGCGGGTTCTACGAGCAGTACTTC. Full variable domain (missing parts from reference TRBV9 and TRBJ2-7): DSGVTQTPKHLITATGQRVTLRCSPRSGDLSVYWYQQSLDQGLQFLIQYYNGEERAKGNILERFSAQQFPDLHSELNLSSLELGDSALYFCASSVAGGFYEQYFGPGTRLTVT.

This clone has only one observation. V gene TRBV12-5 combines with J gene TRBJ2-3; D unclear. Germline CDR1 LGHNT, CDR2 FRNRAP. The V and J ends lost 4 bases and 4 bases respectively, with 9 bases between them. The CDR3 is 13 residues long. CDR3 DNA sequence: TGTGCTAGTGGTTCCCCAAATGCAGATACGCAGTATTTT. This encodes CASGSPNADTQYF. Drawing the rest from reference TRBV12-5 and TRBJ2-3, the complete variable domain is DARVTQTPRHKVTEMGQEVTMRCQPILGHNTVFWYRQTMMQGLELLAYFRNRAPLDDSGMPKDRFSAEMPDATLATLKIQPSEPRDSAVYFCASGSPNADTQYFGPGTRLTVL.

The V gene is TRBV4-3, the J gene TRBJ2-3, with a tentative D call TRBD1 (6 bases). CDR3 length: 14 amino acids. The V gene lost 4 bases and the J gene lost 2 bases, with 10 bases spanning the gap. CDR1 and CDR2 from the germline V gene are LGHNA and YSLEER. The CDR3 sequence is CASSLRGITDTQYF. The CDR3 DNA follows: TGCGCCAGCAGCCTCAGGGGAATCACAGATACGCAGTATTTT.

The genes are TRBV10-3 and TRBJ2-3, with TRBD2 matching over 9 bases. Per germline, CDR1 ENHRY and CDR2 SYGVKD. The CDR3 spans 18 residues. Losses at the gene ends were 0 bases for V and 0 bases for J; bases not matched to a gene: 7. Here the CDR3 reads CAISESYATSGSTDTQYF. The CDR3 nucleotides are TGTGCCATCAGTGAGTCGTACGCGACTAGCGGAAGCACAGATACGCAGTATTTT.

The gene calls are TRBV6-5 and TRBJ2-1, with 7 bases matching TRBD2. The CDR3 has 15 amino acids. Germline CDR1 is MNHEY and CDR2 is SVGAGI. V lost 6 bases to trimming and J lost 3 bases; unmatched junction nucleotides: 8. In DNA, the CDR3 is TGTGCCAGCAGGGGGAGCGGGGATAACTACAATGAGCAGTTCTTC. Translated, it gives CASRGSGDNYNEQFF.

The chain combines TRBV25-1 with TRBJ2-2; TRBD2 agrees at 11 bases. The CDR3 extends over 17 amino acids. CDR1 and CDR2 (germline): MGHDK, SYGVNS. J was trimmed by 4 bases and V by 5 bases; bases with no gene match: 9. CDR3 protein: CASSSTSGSPVTGELFF. CDR3 bases: TGTGCCAGCAGTTCCACTAGCGGGAGCCCGGTCACCGGGGAGCTGTTTTTT.

This chain links TRBV29-1 with TRBJ1-1, with a tentative D call TRBD1 (6 bases). The V gene's germline CDR1 is SQVTM and CDR2 ANQGSEA. This CDR3 contains 12 residues. V was clipped by 6 bases and J by 1 base, with 9 bases between them. CDR3 loop: CSVDRGNTEAFF. CDR3 bases: TGCAGCGTGGACAGAGGGAACACTGAAGCTTTCTTT.

This clone was detected once. The rearrangement links TRBV5-1 to TRBJ2-1, with 7 bases aligning to TRBD2. Germline CDR1 SGHRS, CDR2 YFSETQ. This CDR3 has 15 amino acids. With V trimmed by 3 bases and J by 10 bases, 13 bases remained unmatched. CDR3 in amino acids: CASSSLRDQAGEQFF. The DNA for the CDR3 is TGCGCCAGCAGCTCACTCCGGGACCAAGCGGGGGAGCAGTTCTTC.

This clone was counted only a few times. The V call is TRBV2, the J call TRBJ2-7; 7 bases match TRBD1. The CDR3 loop spans 13 amino acids. V shed 4 bases and J 3 bases; nucleotides not matched to a gene: 3. From germline, CDR1 is SNHLY and CDR2 FYNNEI. The CDR3 sequence: CASSGTGRYEQYF. In DNA form, the CDR3 reads TGTGCCAGCAGTGGGACAGGTCGCTACGAGCAGTACTTC. Together with reference TRBV2 and TRBJ2-7, the CDR3 gives the full variable domain: EPEVTQTPSHQVTQMGQEVILRCVPISNHLYFYWYRQILGQKVEFLVSFYNNEISEKSEIFDDQFSVERPDGSNFTLKIRSTKLEDSAMYFCASSGTGRYEQYFGPGTRLTVT.

The genes are TRBV7-8 and TRBJ2-5, with D possibly being TRBD2 (6 bases). CDR3 length equals 13 residues. Per germline, CDR1 SGHVS and CDR2 FQNEAQ. The V end was cut by 4 bases, the J end by 5 bases, with 11 bases between. CDR3 in DNA: TGTGCCAGCAGCTCGGGACTGGGGGAGACCCAGTACTTC. This gives the protein CASSSGLGETQYF.

This clone is a singleton in its sample. This chain connects TRBV7-9 to TRBJ2-7; D may be TRBD2 (6 bases). CDR1 is SEHNR and CDR2 is FQNEAQ in the germline V gene (reference sequence). The CDR3 is 16 amino acids. V shed 1 base and J shed 5 bases, with 18 bases lying between them. CDR3: CASSLGEAGPDHEQYF. In nucleotides, the CDR3 is TGTGCCAGCAGCTTAGGAGAGGCGGGACCGGACCACGAGCAGTACTTC.

The V and J genes are TRBV7-2 and TRBJ2-7; 9 nucleotides align to TRBD1. CDR1 is SGHTA, CDR2 FQGNSA, per germline. The CDR3 is 14 amino acids. V lost 6 bases, J lost 3 bases, and 6 bases stayed unmatched. The CDR3, as DNA: TGTGCCAGCAGTCGCTCGGGACAGGGCTACGAGCAGTACTTC. Its protein product is CASSRSGQGYEQYF.